This passage covers 3 T cell receptor beta chains from one sample sequenced in a study of OX40 agonist ivuxolimab in advanced cancers. The table came from immunoSEQ multiplex PCR; TCRdb's copy has only in-frame clones and leaves some out. The sample has fewer than 25,000 clones; just under 75% are singletons. The sample here was CD4+ or CD8+ T cells sorted from blood, taken in a trial of the OX40 agonist ivuxolimab. The receptor set was obtained from an adult with an advanced solid tumor such as melanoma, head and neck, liver or kidney cancer.

In its sample, this clone ranks as medium-sized. This rearrangement joins TRBV6-5 to TRBJ2-7; 7 nucleotides match TRBD1. CDR1 is MNHEY and CDR2 is SVGAGI in the germline V gene. This CDR3 is 13 amino acids long. J lost 3 bases, V lost 7 bases, and 6 bases had no gene match. In DNA form, the CDR3 reads TGTGCCAGCACTTGGACAGGCCACTACGAGCAGTACTTC. Its protein product is CASTWTGHYEQYF.

The chain couples TRBV13 to TRBJ2-1; TRBD2 matches at 11 bases. Germline V lookup: CDR1 PRHDT, CDR2 FYEKMQ (reference sequence). This CDR3 is 16 amino acids long. Trimming at V came to 3 bases and at J to 2 bases, leaving 3 bases not matched to a gene. CDR3 in amino acids: CASSFFSGGAYNEQFF. The CDR3 DNA is TGTGCCAGCAGCTTCTTTAGCGGGGGGGCCTACAATGAGCAGTTCTTC.

There are many counts of this clone. This rearrangement joins TRBV5-1 to TRBJ2-2; D not resolved. The CDR3 runs to 12 residues. Trimming stripped 0 bases from V and 8 bases from J, with 5 bases between. The germline gives CDR1 SGHRS, CDR2 YFSETQ. The CDR3 DNA is TGCGCCAGCAGCTTGGGGAGTGGGGAGCTGTTTTTT. Its protein is CASSLGSGELFF.